The 15 T cell receptor beta chains listed next were all sequenced from one sample in a study of shared clonotypes between healthy human individuals (dated by TCRdb to 2018 to 2020). Libraries were constructed by the immunoSEQ multiplex PCR assay. TCRdb took over this immuneACCESS table, retaining in-frame rearrangements with V and J assigned. Such tables are incomplete; in checked studies, under half of the missing clones stem from an unresolved V gene, and the remainder is unexplained. The sample records some 2.3 million clones, 93% of which are singletons. About 0.39% of the sample is held by the ten biggest clonotypes. The specimen was naive CD4+ T cells from PBMCs. The sample's cell subset or site, from its label and the paper: CD45RA+ positively selected. The receptors derive from a man younger than 35 in good health. Some clones in this sample may be carry-over from other donors' samples.

The chain carries TRBV5-6 and TRBJ2-3, with D unresolved. CDR3 length: 15 residues. Germline assignment: CDR1 SGHDT and CDR2 YYEEEE. Between the trimmed V and J ends, which lost 2 bases and 1 base, there was a span of 11 bases. The CDR3 loop is CASSFRFVGTDTQYF. DNA for the CDR3: TGTGCCAGCAGCTTTAGGTTTGTCGGCACAGATACGCAGTATTTT. The whole variable domain, filled in from reference TRBV5-6 and TRBJ2-3, reads DAGVTQSPTHLIKTRGQQVTLRCSPKSGHDTVSWYQQALGQGPQFIFQYYEEEERQRGNFPDRFSGHQFPNYSSELNVNALLLGDSALYLCASSFRFVGTDTQYFGPGTRLTVL.

Comments on this clone: Other nucleotide sequences in the sample specify the same CDR3. The chain uses TRBV28 and TRBJ2-5; 8 bases map to TRBD2. The CDR3 length is 14 residues. Germline trimming cut 6 bases from V and 1 base from J; bases unmatched to any gene: 4. CDR1 is MDHEN, CDR2 SYDVKM, per germline. CDR3 in amino acids: CASSSAGAQETQYF. The CDR3 DNA sequence: TGTGCCAGCAGCTCAGCGGGAGCCCAAGAGACCCAGTACTTC.

Comments on this clone: Other DNA sequences of this sample code for an identical CDR3. This rearrangement joins TRBV5-1 to TRBJ2-7; maybe TRBD1 (5 bases). This CDR3 is built from 11 residues. V was trimmed by 4 bases and J by 4 bases, leaving 6 bases between them. Germline lookup yields CDR1 SGHRS and CDR2 YFSETQ. The CDR3 coding sequence is TGCGCCAGCAGCCCAGGGTACGAGCAGTACTTC. The encoded protein is CASSPGYEQYF.

The chain links TRBV5-1 to TRBJ2-1; 7 nucleotides match TRBD2. The V segment lost 3 bases and the J segment 3 bases; nucleotides outside the gene matches: 6. Germline values: CDR1 SGHRS, CDR2 YFSETQ. This CDR3 comprises 15 residues. The CDR3 DNA reads as TGCGCCAGCAGCTCCCTAAGCGGGAACTACAATGAGCAGTTCTTC. This gives the protein CASSSLSGNYNEQFF.

The chain joins TRBV9 to TRBJ2-7; 8 nucleotides agree with TRBD1. Per the germline V gene, CDR1 is SGDLS and CDR2 is YYNGEE. After removal of 2 bases from V and 6 bases from J, the junction contained 10 bases not matched to a gene. This CDR3 is built from 15 residues. CDR3: CASSVRDRGVGEQYF. In DNA form, the CDR3 reads TGTGCCAGCAGCGTGAGAGACAGGGGAGTAGGCGAGCAGTACTTC. Variable domain in full (rest from reference TRBV9 and TRBJ2-7): DSGVTQTPKHLITATGQRVTLRCSPRSGDLSVYWYQQSLDQGLQFLIQYYNGEERAKGNILERFSAQQFPDLHSELNLSSLELGDSALYFCASSVRDRGVGEQYFGPGTRLTVT.

Points on this clone: In the same sample, other DNA sequences code for this CDR3. This sequence joins TRBV6-1 and TRBJ1-1; D is unclear. The V gene's germline CDR1 is MNHNS and CDR2 SASEGT. V was pared by 6 bases and J by 1 base, with 9 bases between. This CDR3 has 13 residues. The CDR3 sequence is CASRIDGNTEAFF. CDR3 DNA: TGTGCCAGCAGAATTGACGGGAACACTGAAGCTTTCTTT.

The chain uses TRBV23-1 and TRBJ2-1, with D possibly TRBD1 on 6 matching bases. TRBV23-1 is an open reading frame, and its role is uncertain. The V and J ends lost 6 bases and 5 bases respectively, with 23 bases between them. The CDR3 is 17 residues long. The CDR3: CASRPYTADRTHNEQFF. Here the CDR3 DNA reads TGCGCCAGCAGGCCCTATACCGCCGACAGGACCCACAATGAGCAGTTCTTC.

The V and J genes are TRBV5-1 and TRBJ1-1, with D unresolved. Germline CDR1 is SGHRS and CDR2 is YFSETQ. Trimming removed 6 bases from V and 1 base from J, with 4 bases in between. This CDR3 spans 11 amino acids. The CDR3 region is CASTENTEAFF. In nucleotides, the CDR3 is TGCGCCAGCACGGAGAACACTGAAGCTTTCTTT.

The CDR3 loop reads CASSLVGWSSYEQYF. CDR3 coding DNA: TGCGCCAGCAGCTTGGTAGGGTGGAGCTCCTACGAGCAGTACTTC. The V gene is TRBV5-1, the J gene TRBJ2-7, with D unclear. The CDR3 runs 15 residues. Germline-derived CDR1 and CDR2 are SGHRS and YFSETQ. With 0 bases removed from V and 0 bases from J, the gap between germline ends came to 10 bases. Full variable domain (missing parts from reference TRBV5-1 and TRBJ2-7): KAGVTQTPRYLIKTRGQQVTLSCSPISGHRSVSWYQQTPGQGLQFLFEYFSETQRNKGNFPGRFSGRQFSNSRSEMNVSTLELGDSALYLCASSLVGWSSYEQYFGPGTRLTVT.

The rearrangement joins TRBV30 to TRBJ2-5; D remains ambiguous. This CDR3 is built from 14 residues. CDR1 is GTSNPN and CDR2 is SVGIG in the germline V gene (reference sequence). Trimming removed 0 bases from V and 7 bases from J, with 15 bases in between. In DNA, the CDR3 is TGTGCCTGGAGTGTACCAGCAGGCTGGGGGACCCAGTACTTC. It encodes CAWSVPAGWGTQYF.

The J gene is TRBJ2-7, the V gene TRBV27, with no clear D. The CDR3 has 13 residues. With 7 bases removed from V and 5 bases from J, the gap between germline ends came to 15 bases. The germline gives CDR1 MNHEY, CDR2 SMNVEV (reference sequence). CDR3 loop: CASIIWDVHEQYF. In DNA, the CDR3 is TGTGCCAGCATCATTTGGGATGTCCACGAGCAGTACTTC.

This chain uses TRBV4-1 with TRBJ1-3, with 9 bases that match TRBD1. V shed 1 base, J shed 2 bases, and the junction held 6 bases outside the gene matches. The CDR3 is made up of 17 amino acids. Germline V lookup: CDR1 MGHRA, CDR2 YSYEKL. CDR3 residues: CASSQAGDRVTGNTIYF. The CDR3 bases are TGCGCCAGCAGCCAAGCGGGGGACAGGGTGACTGGAAACACCATATATTTT.

For this clone: Within the sample, other DNA sequences also encode this same CDR3. CDR3 sequence (DNA): TGTGCCAGCAGTTTTAGGGGAGGAGAGACCCAGTACTTC. Its translation: CASSFRGGETQYF. The chain recombines TRBV27 with TRBJ2-5; maybe TRBD2 (6 bases). This CDR3 spans 13 amino acids. V was clipped by 3 bases and J by 4 bases, with 9 bases between them. In germline, CDR1 is MNHEY, CDR2 SMNVEV (reference sequence).

The rearrangement uses TRBV11-3 and TRBJ2-6, with D tentatively TRBD2 (5 bases). This CDR3 has 15 amino acids. V was shortened by 5 bases and J by 0 bases, with 8 bases between the two germline ends. The V gene's germline CDR1 is SGHNT and CDR2 YENEEA. CDR3 nucleotides: TGTGCCAGCAGCACCCGGGACTCTGGGGCCAACGTCCTGACTTTC. Protein: CASSTRDSGANVLTF.

The chain combines TRBV6-4 with TRBJ1-5, with D possibly being TRBD1 (5 bases). The CDR3 length is 15 residues. Trimming took 7 bases from V and 4 from J, leaving 17 bases between them. CDR1 is MRHNA, CDR2 SNTAGT, per germline. CDR3 sequence reads: CASIESRTLNQPQHF. In nucleotides, the CDR3 is TGTGCCAGCATCGAGTCTCGGACACTTAATCAGCCCCAGCATTTT.